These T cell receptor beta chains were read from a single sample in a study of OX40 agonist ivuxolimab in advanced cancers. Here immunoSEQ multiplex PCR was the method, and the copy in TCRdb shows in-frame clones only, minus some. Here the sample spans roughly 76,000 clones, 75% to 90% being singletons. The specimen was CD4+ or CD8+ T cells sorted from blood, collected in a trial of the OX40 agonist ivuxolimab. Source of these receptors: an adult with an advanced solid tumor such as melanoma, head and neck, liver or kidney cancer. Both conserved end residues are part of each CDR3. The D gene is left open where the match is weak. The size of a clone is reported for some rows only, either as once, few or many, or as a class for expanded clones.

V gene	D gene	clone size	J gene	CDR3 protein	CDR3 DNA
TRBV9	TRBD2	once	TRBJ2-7	CASSFTSGSAYEQYF	TGTGCCAGCAGTTTTACTAGCGGGAGCGCCTACGAGCAGTACTTC
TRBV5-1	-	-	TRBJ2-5	CASSLAGVGETQYF	TGCGCCAGCAGCTTGGCGGGAGTGGGAGAGACCCAGTACTTC
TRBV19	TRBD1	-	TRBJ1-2	CASSSRDRRLRHYGYTF	TGTGCCAGTAGTAGCCGGGACAGGAGACTCAGACACTATGGCTACACCTTC
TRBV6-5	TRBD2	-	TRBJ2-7	CASRPGSGGEYEQYF	TGTGCCAGCAGGCCCGGGAGCGGGGGTGAATACGAGCAGTACTTC
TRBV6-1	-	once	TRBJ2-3	CASIRGVTDTQYF	TGTGCCAGCATTAGGGGAGTGACAGATACGCAGTATTTT
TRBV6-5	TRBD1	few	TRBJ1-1	CASSMTGYTEAFF	TGTGCCAGCAGCATGACAGGGTACACTGAAGCTTTCTTT
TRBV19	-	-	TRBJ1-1	CASKSGTTEAFF	TGTGCCAGTAAGTCAGGGACCACTGAAGCTTTCTTT
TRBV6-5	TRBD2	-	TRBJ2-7	CASSKQRDSYEQYF	TGTGCCAGCAGTAAGCAGCGGGACTCCTACGAGCAGTACTTC
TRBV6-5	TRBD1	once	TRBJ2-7	CASSSDRGRRDEQYF	TGTGCCAGCAGTTCGGACAGGGGCCGCAGGGACGAGCAGTACTTC
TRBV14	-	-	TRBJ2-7	CASSQVIRGDEQYF	TGTGCCAGCAGCCAAGTAATAAGGGGCGACGAGCAGTACTTC
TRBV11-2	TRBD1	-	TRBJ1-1	CASSLPRGGERAANTEAFF	TGTGCCAGCAGCTTACCCAGGGGGGGGGAAAGAGCTGCGAACACTGAAGCTTTCTTT
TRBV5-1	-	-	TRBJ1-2	CASSLGGRYTF	TGCGCCAGCAGCTTGGGAGGACGCTACACCTTC
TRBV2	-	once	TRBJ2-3	CASIFVAGTQYF	TGTGCCAGCATCTTCGTCGCAGGGACGCAGTATTTT
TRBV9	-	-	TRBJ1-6	CASSVEGGRGSPLHF	TGTGCCAGCAGCGTGGAGGGAGGAAGGGGCTCACCCCTCCACTTT
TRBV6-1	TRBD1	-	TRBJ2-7	CASSVLGQGHYEQYF	TGTGCCAGCAGTGTTTTAGGACAGGGGCACTACGAGCAGTACTTC
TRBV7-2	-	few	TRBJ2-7	CASSLERALQYEQYF	TGTGCCAGCAGCTTAGAGAGGGCACTCCAATACGAGCAGTACTTC
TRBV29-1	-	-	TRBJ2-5	CSVRQSTVQETQYF	TGCAGCGTCCGCCAATCGACAGTCCAAGAGACCCAGTACTTC
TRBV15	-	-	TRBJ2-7	CATSRVSRANEQYF	TGTGCCACCAGCAGAGTTTCCAGGGCAAACGAGCAGTACTTC
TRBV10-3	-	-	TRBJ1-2	CAISDPIGYTF	TGTGCCATCAGTGACCCCATAGGCTACACCTTC
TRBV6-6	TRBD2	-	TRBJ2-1	CASNLAGGYNEQFF	TGTGCCAGCAACCTAGCGGGAGGGTACAATGAGCAGTTCTTC
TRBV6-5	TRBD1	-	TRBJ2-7	CASSYLGDREYEQYF	TGTGCCAGCAGTTACTTAGGGGACAGGGAGTACGAGCAGTACTTC
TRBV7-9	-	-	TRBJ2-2	CASSLEAAPGNGELFF	TGTGCCAGCAGCTTAGAAGCAGCCCCTGGTAACGGGGAGCTGTTTTTT
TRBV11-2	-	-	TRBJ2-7	CASSFSGGAGAEQYF	TGTGCCAGCAGCTTTTCCGGGGGCGCGGGGGCCGAGCAGTACTTC
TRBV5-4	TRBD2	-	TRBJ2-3	CASRLSGGARDTQYF	TGTGCCAGCAGACTGAGCGGGGGGGCCCGGGATACGCAGTATTTT
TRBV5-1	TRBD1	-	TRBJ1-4	CASSLNRGPGEKLFF	TGCGCCAGCAGCTTGAACAGGGGCCCCGGTGAAAAACTGTTTTTT
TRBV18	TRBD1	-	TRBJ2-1	CASSPSRGNRNEQFF	TGTGCCAGCTCACCATCCAGGGGGAATCGCAATGAGCAGTTCTTC